Sequencing of this TCR beta chain was carried out in a study of blood T cell repertoires in COVID-19. Overall study: From T cells, B-cell-depleted T cells, or PBMCs came the material, which was cDNA or gDNA.

CDR1 SGHRS and CDR2 YFSETQ come from the germline V gene. The CDR3 sequence is 16 residues long. Trimming pared 1 base from V and 0 bases from J, leaving 13 bases between. This clone was recorded once. Profiled with immunoSEQ multiplex PCR; TCRdb holds only in-frame clones, not every one. There are 160,000 or so clones in the sample; roughly 90% occur only once, and approximately 2% lies in the top ten. The chain joins TRBV5-1 to TRBJ1-1; tentatively, D is TRBD1 (5 bases). The TCR was taken from a young man with acute or convalescent COVID-19. Sequenced material: peripheral blood. The CDR3 is CASSLMSAGMNTEAFF. The CDR3 nucleotides read TGCGCCAGCAGCTTGATGTCGGCAGGGATGAACACTGAAGCTTTCTTT. Full variable domain (outside the CDR3, taken from reference TRBV5-1 and TRBJ1-1): KAGVTQTPRYLIKTRGQQVTLSCSPISGHRSVSWYQQTPGQGLQFLFEYFSETQRNKGNFPGRFSGRQFSNSRSEMNVSTLELGDSALYLCASSLMSAGMNTEAFFGQGTRLTVV.